Presented here are 25 T cell receptor beta chains from one specimen sequenced in a study of metastatic and nonmetastatic thyroid tumors. With MiXCR, TCRdb reprocessed the PCR reads. Among several thousand clones, 25% to 40% were seen once, and the ten largest hold around 42%. There were no patients who had received any treatment before thyroid surgery. Sequenced material: tumor tissue. These receptors came from a female donor with papillary thyroid cancer or a benign thyroid nodule (not recorded which). Some clones in this sample may be carry-over from other donors' samples.

To note about this clone: One junction end disagrees with the germline gene, perhaps due to a read error. Other DNA sequences in this specimen translate into the identical CDR3. V is TRBV9 and J is TRBJ2-2; a possible D gene is TRBD2 (6 bases). The germline CDR1 and CDR2 sequences are SGDLS and YYNGEE. The CDR3 is made up of 13 amino acids. The CDR3 DNA sequence: TGTGCCAGCAGCCTCATATCTGGAGGGGAGCTATTTTTT. It yields the protein CASSLISGGELFF. Based on the CDR3 plus reference TRBV9 and TRBJ2-2, the full variable domain is DSGVTQTPKHLITATGQRVTLRCSPRSGDLSVYWYQQSLDQGLQFLIQYYNGEERAKGNILERFSAQQFPDLHSELNLSSLELGDSALYFCASSLISGGELFFGEGSRLTVL.

This clone showed up just a few times. This sequence joins TRBV20-1 and TRBJ1-2; D is unresolved. CDR1 is DFQATT and CDR2 is SNEGSKA in the germline V gene (reference sequence). The CDR3 consists of 15 residues. The germline V and J ends were trimmed by 0 bases and 0 bases, with 11 bases remaining between them. The CDR3 sequence: CSAREYPEANYGYTF. As DNA, the CDR3 is TGCAGTGCTAGAGAATATCCCGAGGCTAACTATGGCTACACCTTC.

This clone was picked up many times. The chain couples TRBV19 to TRBJ2-3; D may be TRBD1 (6 bases). Germline V gives CDR1 LNHDA, CDR2 SQIVND (reference sequence). This CDR3 contains 15 residues. V dropped 6 bases and J dropped 0 bases, with 13 bases sitting between them. CDR3: CASRKGGISTDTQYF. In DNA form, the CDR3 reads TGTGCCAGTAGGAAAGGGGGTATTAGCACAGATACGCAGTATTTT.

A word on this clone: One end of the junction varies from germline; a read error may be responsible. This chain uses TRBV6-1 with TRBJ1-5; the match to TRBD1 covers 7 bases. Germline CDR1 and CDR2: MNHNS and SASEGT. CDR3 length: 14 residues. The DNA of the CDR3 is TGTGCAAGCAGTCCTCACAGGGGAAATAAGCCCCAGCATTTT. Translating gives CASSPHRGNKPQHF.

This clone was found once. This CDR3 fails to terminate in the conserved phenylalanine or tryptophan, so it likely reflects a read error. The V call is TRBV27, the J call TRBJ2-2; D not certain. The CDR3 runs to 12 residues. CDR1 is MNHEY and CDR2 is SMNVEV in the germline V gene (reference sequence). Trimming removed 5 bases at V and 9 bases at J, with 10 bases between. CDR3 residues: CASSIPPRELFV. DNA of the CDR3: TGTGCCAGCAGTATACCTCCCCGGGAGCTGTTTGTT.

In the case of this clone: The junction shows a germline mismatch at one end, possibly a read error. V and J are TRBV29-1 and TRBJ1-2, with D uncertain. CDR3 size: 13 residues. Germline V gene data show CDR1 as SQVTM and CDR2 as ANQGSEA. The CDR3 DNA is TGCAGCGTTGAAGATCAGGCGATCTATAGCTACGCCTTC. It encodes CSVEDQAIYSYAF.

This clone has at least ten counts. The rearrangement uses TRBV5-6 and TRBJ2-7; TRBD1 matches at 9 bases. Trimming removed 2 bases from V and 5 bases from J; junction bases left unmatched: 5. This CDR3 comprises 14 residues. The germline CDR1 and CDR2 sequences are SGHDT and YYEEEE. This chain's CDR3 is CASSFPRDRDEQYF. In DNA, the CDR3 is TGTGCCAGCAGCTTCCCCCGGGACAGGGACGAGCAGTACTTC.

In the case of this clone: A read error may produce the germline difference seen at one junction end. The chain employs TRBV15 and TRBJ2-3; D possibly corresponds to TRBD1 (6 bases). The CDR3 runs 18 residues. Germline V gene lookup returns CDR1 LNHNV and CDR2 YYDKDF (reference sequence). The CDR3 DNA sequence: TGTTCCACCAGCAGAGATACACTAGGGGGATCTAGCACAGATACGCAGTATTTT. This sequence encodes CSTSRDTLGGSSTDTQYF.

This clone was seen only a few times. This may be a read error: a much more frequent sequence differs by one nucleotide. The V gene is TRBV20-1, the J gene TRBJ1-1, with 9 nucleotides matching TRBD1. The CDR3 has 12 residues. The germline V gene has CDR1 DFQATT and CDR2 SNEGSKA (reference sequence). The CDR3 protein is CSAGQGNTGAFF. CDR3 nucleotides: TGCAGTGCTGGACAGGGGAACACTGGAGCTTTCTTT.

This clone appeared many times. The J gene is TRBJ2-3, the V gene TRBV12-3 or TRBV12-4; D ambiguous. Near its end, the DNA agrees better with TRBJ1-5, so the J call may be wrong. The CDR3 runs to 16 residues. The CDR3 loop is CASSHYDRSLTDTQHF. The CDR3 coding sequence is TGTGCCAGCAGCCACTATGATCGGAGTCTAACAGATACGCAGCATTTT.

Relative to its sample, this clone is medium-sized (0.01 to 0.1%). DNA for the CDR3: TGCAGTGTTGGCCTACAGGACTACGAGCAGTACTTC. Translation gives CSVGLQDYEQYF. The V call is TRBV20-1, the J call TRBJ2-7; maybe TRBD1 (5 bases). The CDR3 runs to 12 residues. The V gene's germline CDR1 is DFQATT and CDR2 SNEGSKA (reference sequence). Trimming removed 7 bases from V and 3 bases from J, with 13 bases in between.

The chain recombines TRBV7-2 with TRBJ2-3; 7 bases map to TRBD1. The CDR3 is 14 residues long. The V gene's germline CDR1 is SGHTA and CDR2 FQGNSA. Trimming cost V 2 bases and J 5 bases; bases outside gene matches: 4. In DNA, the CDR3 is TGTGCCAGCAGCTTAACCCAGGGGGTAGATACGCAGTATTTT. This translates into CASSLTQGVDTQYF.

V gene TRBV7-2 combines with J gene TRBJ2-7; D is possibly TRBD2 (6 bases). The ends were cut back, 0 bases at V and 0 bases at J, with 9 bases in the middle. CDR3 length: 15 amino acids. CDR1 is SGHTA, CDR2 FQGNSA, per germline. CDR3 residues: CASSLARGISYEQYF. The CDR3, as DNA: TGTGCCAGCAGCTTAGCGCGCGGGATCTCCTACGAGCAGTACTTC.

This clone is termed medium-sized. The J gene is TRBJ1-1, the V gene TRBV4-2; 8 bases align to TRBD1. This CDR3 is 14 amino acids long. Per the germline V gene, CDR1 is LGHNA and CDR2 is YNFKEQ. J gave up 10 bases and V 4 bases, and 11 bases lay outside the gene matches. This chain's CDR3 is CASSPGTGPERAFF. The CDR3 DNA reads as TGTGCCAGCAGCCCAGGGACAGGCCCCGAGCGAGCTTTCTTT.

This clone was recorded at least ten times. The rearrangement joins TRBV20-1 to TRBJ1-4; tentative D call: TRBD1 (5 bases). V shed 0 bases and J shed 3 bases, with 11 bases lying between them. The CDR3 consists of 15 residues. CDR1 and CDR2 (germline): DFQATT, SNEGSKA (reference sequence). The CDR3 is CSARDHRGSNEKLFF. The CDR3 DNA follows: TGCAGTGCTAGAGATCACCGGGGGTCTAATGAAAAACTGTTTTTT.

This clone ranks as medium-sized. This chain joins TRBV20-1 and TRBJ1-2; D not certain. V was pared by 2 bases and J by 6 bases, with 22 bases between. CDR1 and CDR2 from the germline V gene are DFQATT and SNEGSKA (reference sequence). CDR3 length: 16 residues. CDR3 loop: CSARSSGVSGYDGYTF. Here the CDR3 DNA reads TGCAGTGCTAGATCATCGGGAGTATCGGGATACGATGGCTACACCTTC.

The genes are TRBV18 and TRBJ2-1, with 9 bases that match TRBD1. The CDR3 runs to 14 residues. The V gene's germline CDR1 is KGHSH and CDR2 LQKENI. V lost 6 bases and J lost 5; bases outside the gene matches: 5. This CDR3 reads CASSLGQGHNEQFF. DNA of the CDR3: TGTGCCAGCTCCCTGGGACAGGGACACAATGAGCAGTTCTTC. The complete variable domain, with remaining parts taken from reference TRBV18 and TRBJ2-1, reads NAGVMQNPRHLVRRRGQEARLRCSPMKGHSHVYWYRQLPEEGLKFMVYLQKENIIDESGMPKERFSAEFPKEGPSILRIQQVVRGDSAAYFCASSLGQGHNEQFFGPGTRLTVL.

Comments on this clone: This may arise from a read error, as a much more abundant clone is one base away. The chain is built from TRBV5-1 and TRBJ2-2; D is unresolved. This CDR3 contains 14 residues. Germline CDR1 reads SGHRS; CDR2 reads YFSETQ. The CDR3 DNA is TGCGCCAGCATAGGCGCAACGAACACCAGGGAGCTGTTTTTT. Translating it yields CASIGATNTRELFF.

The chain employs TRBV5-1 and TRBJ2-7, with TRBD1 as a possible D gene (6 bases). Trimming stripped 7 bases from V and 2 bases from J, with 13 bases between. The CDR3 totals 13 residues. The germline gives CDR1 SGHRS, CDR2 YFSETQ. The DNA of the CDR3 is TGCGCCAGCCGACGACAGGAAACCTACGAGCAGTACTTC. The encoded protein is CASRRQETYEQYF.

Here the CDR3 reads CASSVHRGRYEQYF. CDR3 DNA sequence: TGTGCCAGCAGTGTCCACAGGGGGCGATACGAGCAGTACTTC. The chain carries TRBV6-1 and TRBJ2-7; 9 bases line up with TRBD1. The V gene's germline CDR1 is MNHNS and CDR2 SASEGT. The CDR3 has 14 amino acids. With V trimmed by 4 bases and J by 4 bases, 5 bases remained unmatched.

By sample fraction, this clone is medium-sized. The V and J genes are TRBV4-2 and TRBJ2-3; weak D call: TRBD2 (6 bases). Germline V lookup: CDR1 LGHNA, CDR2 YNFKEQ. The CDR3 runs to 14 residues. V shed 1 base and J shed 5 bases, with 10 bases lying between them. CDR3 sequence (DNA): TGTGCCAGCAGCCAAGTAGCGGACCTAGATACGCAGTATTTT. It translates to CASSQVADLDTQYF.

At least ten counts were recorded for this clone. Likely a read error: the CDR3 ends without its conserved phenylalanine or tryptophan. The rearrangement joins TRBV6-1 to TRBJ2-7; perhaps TRBD2 as D (6 bases). Germline V gene sequence: CDR1 MNHNS, CDR2 SASEGT. The length of the CDR3 is 13 residues. V was clipped by 6 bases and J by 4 bases, with 13 bases between them. CDR3 nucleotide sequence: TGTGCCAGCAGCGGGACTGGAACTTACGAGCAGTACCTC. It encodes CASSGTGTYEQYL.

The V and J genes are TRBV27 and TRBJ2-2, with a tentative D call TRBD2 (6 bases). Trimming left V 8 bases short and J 7 bases short, with 11 bases between. The CDR3 totals 12 residues. Germline V gives CDR1 MNHEY, CDR2 SMNVEV (reference sequence). CDR3 nucleotides: TGTGCCAGCGGGGGGTCGGACGGGGAGCTGTTTTTT. Translated, it gives CASGGSDGELFF.

There are many counts of this clone. This may be a read error: a much more frequent sequence differs by one nucleotide. J is TRBJ2-3 and V is TRBV11-1; 12 nucleotides match TRBD2. V was clipped by 5 bases and J by 5 bases; unmatched bases: 8. Germline V gene sequence: CDR1 SGHAT, CDR2 FQDESV (reference sequence). The CDR3 runs 16 residues. For the CDR3, the DNA is TGTGCCAGCAGCGCCGAGACTAGCGGGAGCGGAGATACGCAGTATTTT. It translates to CASSAETSGSGDTQYF. The full variable domain, rest sourced from reference TRBV11-1 and TRBJ2-3, is EAEVAQSPRYKITEKSQAVAFWCDPISGHATLYWYRQILGQGPELLVQFQDESVVDDSQLPKDRFSAERLKGVDSTLKIQPAELGDSAMYLCASSAETSGSGDTQYFGPGTRLTVL.

CDR3 bases: TGTGCCAGCTCACCACCTACGGCCCTTACTACGCAGTATTTT. Its protein product is CASSPPTALTTQYF. The chain carries TRBV18 and TRBJ2-3, with D unresolved. CDR3 length: 14 amino acids. Germline CDR1 reads KGHSH; CDR2 reads LQKENI. Trimming pared 0 bases from V and 8 bases from J, leaving 12 bases between.